This is a list of T cell receptor beta chains from one sample in a study of shared clonotypes between healthy human individuals. The repertoire was sequenced with immunoSEQ multiplex PCR; TCRdb's copy has only in-frame clones and lacks some. The sample lists 700,000 or so clones; 60% to 80% were seen once. The sequenced material came from memory CD4+ T cells sorted from blood. These receptor sequences come from a woman aged 30 to 39 in good health. Both conserved end residues are part of each CDR3. D genes are given only for firm matches. Only some rows state a clone size, as once, few, many or a class for expanded clones.

NA	13	TRBJ2-1	TRBV10-3	NA	CAIRASAATEQFF	TGTGCCATCAGGGCGAGCGCAGCGACTGAGCAGTTCTTC
NA	14	TRBJ1-5	TRBV28	TRBD1	CASSTGQGDQPQHF	TGTGCCAGCAGCACCGGACAGGGCGATCAGCCCCAGCATTTT
once	16	TRBJ2-1	TRBV28	TRBD2	CASSLVRLAGDGEQFF	TGTGCCAGCAGTTTGGTTAGACTAGCGGGGGACGGGGAGCAGTTCTTC
NA	15	TRBJ2-1	TRBV5-8	TRBD2	CASSLSGTSYNEQFF	TGTGCCAGCAGCTTGTCTGGGACTAGTTACAATGAGCAGTTCTTC
NA	15	TRBJ1-1	TRBV28	TRBD1	CASRTPGRGQGEAFF	TGTGCCAGCAGGACCCCTGGAAGGGGGCAGGGTGAAGCTTTCTTT
NA	12	TRBJ1-5	TRBV5-8	NA	CASSPGRGPQHF	TGTGCCAGCAGCCCTGGACGAGGGCCCCAGCATTTT
once	12	TRBJ2-3	TRBV29-1	NA	CSVEGLSDTQYF	TGCAGCGTTGAAGGCCTTTCAGATACGCAGTATTTT
few	16	TRBJ1-5	TRBV18	NA	CASSPQGGYSNQPQHF	TGTGCCAGCTCACCCCAAGGGGGTTATAGCAATCAGCCCCAGCATTTT
few	15	TRBJ1-1	TRBV11-2	NA	CASSLGPVRNTEAFF	TGTGCCAGCAGCTTAGGTCCGGTTCGGAACACTGAAGCTTTCTTT
NA	14	TRBJ2-7	TRBV6-1	NA	CASWVEGKSYEQYF	TGTGCCAGCTGGGTCGAGGGGAAAAGCTACGAGCAGTACTTC
few	15	TRBJ2-2	TRBV5-1	TRBD1	CASSPFDRDTGELFF	TGCGCCAGCAGCCCCTTTGACAGGGACACCGGGGAGCTGTTTTTT
NA	14	TRBJ2-5	TRBV11-3	NA	CASMHGVAQETQYF	TGTGCCAGCATGCACGGGGTGGCTCAAGAGACCCAGTACTTC
NA	11	TRBJ2-7	TRBV28	NA	CASSGEQEQYF	TGTGCCAGCAGTGGAGAGCAAGAGCAGTACTTC
NA	11	TRBJ2-7	TRBV25-1	NA	CASSGIYEQYF	TGTGCCAGCAGTGGTATATACGAGCAGTACTTC
once	19	TRBJ2-3	TRBV5-1	TRBD2	CASSLGNSGLAGRTDTQYF	TGCGCCAGCAGCTTGGGAAACTCGGGACTAGCGGGTCGCACAGATACGCAGTATTTT
NA	13	TRBJ2-3	TRBV10-1	NA	CASSEGRVDTQYF	TGCGCCAGCAGTGAAGGGCGGGTAGATACGCAGTATTTT
NA	15	TRBJ2-7	TRBV4-1	TRBD1	CASSHGTVYSYEQYF	TGCGCCAGCAGCCACGGGACAGTCTACTCCTACGAGCAGTACTTC
NA	11	TRBJ1-5	TRBV6-1	NA	CSTSLGQPQHF	TGTTCCACCTCCCTGGGTCAGCCCCAGCATTTT
few	15	TRBJ2-7	TRBV6-5	NA	CASSYLRTPTYEQYF	TGTGCCAGCAGTTACCTCCGGACTCCTACCTACGAGCAGTACTTC
few	14	TRBJ2-1	TRBV5-1	TRBD2	CASSLGLAYNEQFF	TGCGCCAGCAGCTTGGGACTAGCTTACAATGAGCAGTTCTTC
NA	14	TRBJ1-1	TRBV18	NA	CASFPDSQTGEAFF	TGTGCCAGCTTTCCGGATAGCCAGACGGGTGAAGCTTTCTTT
NA	15	TRBJ1-3	TRBV28	TRBD1	CASSWAQGARDTIYF	TGTGCCAGCAGTTGGGCGCAGGGGGCGAGAGACACCATATATTTT
NA	13	TRBJ2-6	TRBV28	NA	CASSLDGANVLTF	TGTGCCAGCAGTTTAGATGGGGCCAACGTCCTGACTTTC
few	14	TRBJ2-3	TRBV29-1	NA	CSVERVARTDTQYF	TGCAGCGTTGAGAGAGTAGCGCGCACAGATACGCAGTATTTT
NA	16	TRBJ1-4	TRBV4-1	NA	CASSQDSDSRNEKLFF	TGCGCCAGCAGCCAAGATAGCGACAGCAGAAATGAAAAACTGTTTTTT
NA	14	TRBJ2-7	TRBV5-1	NA	CASKLLGPGSEQYF	TGCGCCAGCAAGTTATTGGGACCGGGGAGCGAGCAGTACTTC
few	15	TRBJ2-1	TRBV5-1	TRBD2	CASSGASGSYNEQFF	TGCGCCAGCAGTGGGGCTAGCGGCTCCTACAATGAGCAGTTCTTC
many	16	TRBJ2-1	TRBV19	TRBD2	CASHSGAGGLYNEQFF	TGTGCCAGCCATTCTGGGGCGGGAGGCCTCTACAATGAGCAGTTCTTC
NA	14	TRBJ2-1	TRBV19	NA	CASSIKRSYNEQFF	TGTGCCAGTAGTATTAAGAGGTCCTACAATGAGCAGTTCTTC
NA	13	TRBJ2-3	TRBV27	NA	CASSIGRTDTQYF	TGTGCCAGCAGTATAGGTCGCACAGATACGCAGTATTTT
NA	15	TRBJ2-2	TRBV7-2	NA	CASSLAGTNTGELFF	TGTGCCAGCAGCTTAGCCGGGACAAACACCGGGGAGCTGTTTTTT
NA	17	TRBJ2-1	TRBV25-1	NA	CASSVGPSVSSDNEQFF	TGTGCCAGCAGTGTTGGCCCCTCTGTTTCTAGTGACAATGAGCAGTTCTTC
NA	10	TRBJ2-1	TRBV9	NA	CASSVDEQFF	TGTGCCAGCAGCGTAGATGAGCAGTTCTTC
NA	13	TRBJ1-2	TRBV6-4	NA	CASSPGQRGGYTF	TGTGCCAGCAGTCCCGGCCAGCGGGGTGGCTACACCTTC
NA	13	TRBJ2-2	TRBV5-1	NA	CASSLDLTGELFF	TGCGCCAGCAGCTTGGATCTAACCGGGGAGCTGTTTTTT
NA	14	TRBJ1-2	TRBV28	NA	CASSGQLANYGYTF	TGTGCCAGCAGTGGACAGTTAGCTAACTATGGCTACACCTTC
NA	15	TRBJ1-3	TRBV19	NA	CASSLPVSMGNTIYF	TGTGCCAGTAGTTTACCAGTCTCGATGGGAAACACCATATATTTT
NA	17	TRBJ1-1	TRBV21-1	NA	CASSSQGPAGRVTEAFF	TGTGCCAGCAGCAGCCAAGGACCAGCCGGTAGGGTCACTGAAGCTTTCTTT
NA	18	TRBJ2-6	TRBV4-2	TRBD2	CASSQPGLAGSGANVLTF	TGTGCCAGCAGCCAACCGGGACTAGCGGGCTCTGGGGCCAACGTCCTGACTTTC
NA	15	TRBJ2-1	TRBV30	TRBD2	CAWSVGTSVYNEQFF	TGTGCCTGGAGTGTGGGGACTAGCGTCTACAATGAGCAGTTCTTC
NA	15	TRBJ1-1	TRBV11-2	TRBD1	CASSPRQGSITEAFF	TGTGCCAGCAGCCCGCGACAGGGTTCGATCACTGAAGCTTTCTTT
NA	16	TRBJ2-7	TRBV27	TRBD2	CASSFSGNFAAYEQYF	TGTGCCAGCAGTTTTAGCGGGAACTTCGCCGCCTACGAGCAGTACTTC
many	16	TRBJ2-3	TRBV4-1	TRBD2	CASSERLAGSTDTQYF	TGCGCCAGCAGCGAACGACTAGCGGGAAGCACAGATACGCAGTATTTT
few	14	TRBJ1-5	TRBV19	NA	CASTLVGELRPQHF	TGTGCCAGTACCCTTGTTGGCGAGCTCCGGCCCCAGCATTTT
many	16	TRBJ2-6	TRBV6-5	NA	CASSYSLGKGANVLTF	TGTGCCAGCAGTTACTCCTTAGGGAAAGGGGCCAACGTCCTGACTTTC
NA	17	TRBJ2-3	TRBV9	TRBD2	CASSVGIGSGRADTQYF	TGTGCCAGCAGCGTAGGTATCGGTAGCGGGAGAGCAGATACGCAGTATTTT
NA	13	TRBJ1-2	TRBV6-1	NA	CASSGAFNYGYTF	TGTGCCAGCAGTGGGGCCTTTAACTATGGCTACACCTTC
NA	16	TRBJ1-1	TRBV6-5	TRBD1	CASSYRRTGTNTEAFF	TGTGCCAGCAGTTACCGGAGGACAGGGACGAACACTGAAGCTTTCTTT
NA	16	TRBJ1-4	TRBV9	TRBD1	CASSRGDSRANEKLFF	TGTGCCAGCAGCAGGGGGGACAGTCGGGCTAATGAAAAACTGTTTTTT